The source of this T cell receptor beta chain is a study of control samples from healthy donors and cancer patients. The assay was immunoSEQ multiplex PCR, and TCRdb's table has in-frame clones only and misses some. Here the sample spans 110,000 to 150,000 clones, about 88% being singletons. Trimming cost V 0 bases and J 6 bases; bases outside gene matches: 10. The CDR3 is 16 amino acids. CDR1 and CDR2 (germline): SGHAT, FQNNGV. This chain joins TRBV11-2 and TRBJ2-5; 7 nucleotides match TRBD1. Input material: blood. The clonotype originates from a woman aged 25 to 39 in good health. As DNA, the CDR3 is TGTGCCAGCAGCTTAGATACCGGGACAGCCGTGAAGACCCAGTACTTC. It yields the protein CASSLDTGTAVKTQYF.